This TCR beta chain was sequenced during a study of breast tumors, draining lymph nodes, adjacent tissues (dated by TCRdb to the mid-2010s). In terms of the full investigation: TCR beta repertoires were compared across tumor, adjacent nontumor tissue and axillary lymph nodes obtained from breast cancer patients. The study was designed to assess the relationships and possible T-cell exchange between tumor, surrounding tissue and draining lymph node repertoires in human breast cancer.

Broader findings and caveats from the paper: The study presented the conclusion that tumor T cells originate in lymph nodes as consistent with a hypothesis, not as something directly demonstrated. The data were considered consistent with most tumor T cells being derived from the lymph node and subsequently expanding within tumor tissue. Tumor and nontumor tissue repertoires were found to be significantly more similar in luminal-like than in basal-like breast cancer. T-cell repertoire diversity in tumors was found to be lower than in lymph nodes but higher than in nontumor tissue, and preferential V and J gene usage was observed.

The instrument was an Illumina HiSeq 2000. Multiplex PCR amplification was used to generate the TCR beta chain libraries. The amplified TCR beta chain products were analyzed by high-throughput sequencing. The public reads were reprocessed in TCRdb via fastp at Q25 and MiXCR, keeping in-frame beta chains. Entries that share a CDR3 protein sequence are merged under the most common genes and DNA. For this sample there are about 80,000 distinct CDR3 sequences; about 21% appear just once. The top ten hold 2.4% of the sample. Points on this clonotype: It has no known antigen specificity. A much larger clone is a single base away; this may be a read error.

Lymph node samples came from the axillary draining lymph nodes of breast cancer patients. The CDR3 numbers 13 residues from cysteine through phenylalanine. Only CDR3 DNA remains: 39 bases, in frame from the first base. In the germline V gene, CDR1 corresponds to MDHEN and CDR2 to SYDVKM. The sequencing sample was made of axillary lymph node tissue. The receptor was derived from a female donor with breast cancer. Some clones in this sample may be carry-over from other donors' samples. Recombination connected TRBV28 to TRBJ2-5; the D segment might be TRBD1 or TRBD2, since each matches 5 bases. The DNA reads as follows: TGTGCCAGCAGTTGGGGGTTGGGGGAGACCCGGTACTTC. This gives the protein CASSWGLGETRYF.